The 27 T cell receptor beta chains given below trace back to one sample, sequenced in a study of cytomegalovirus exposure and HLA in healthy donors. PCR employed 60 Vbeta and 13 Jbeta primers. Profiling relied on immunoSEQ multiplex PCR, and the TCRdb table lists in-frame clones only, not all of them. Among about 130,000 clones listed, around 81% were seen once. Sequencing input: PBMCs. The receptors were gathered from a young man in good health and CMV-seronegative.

The CDR3: CASSFNSYEQYF. DNA for the CDR3: TGTGCCAGCAGCTTTAACAGCTACGAGCAGTACTTC. The chain joins TRBV5-4 to TRBJ2-7, with no clear D. Looked up from germline, CDR1 is SGHNT and CDR2 is YYREEE (reference sequence). V lost 2 bases and J 3 bases, leaving 6 bases between the germline ends. The CDR3 spans 12 residues. Complete variable domain (other parts from reference TRBV5-4 and TRBJ2-7): ETGVTQSPTHLIKTRGQQVTLRCSSQSGHNTVSWYQQALGQGPQFIFQYYREEENGRGNFPPRFSGLQFPNYSSELNVNALELDDSALYLCASSFNSYEQYFGPGTRLTVT.

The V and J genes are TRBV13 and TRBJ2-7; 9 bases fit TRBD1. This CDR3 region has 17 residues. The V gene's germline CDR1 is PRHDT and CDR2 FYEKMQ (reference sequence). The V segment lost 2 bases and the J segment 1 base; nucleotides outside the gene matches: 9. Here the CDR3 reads CASSLLGWTGDSYEQYF. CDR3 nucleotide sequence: TGTGCCAGCAGCTTATTGGGGTGGACAGGGGATTCCTACGAGCAGTACTTC.

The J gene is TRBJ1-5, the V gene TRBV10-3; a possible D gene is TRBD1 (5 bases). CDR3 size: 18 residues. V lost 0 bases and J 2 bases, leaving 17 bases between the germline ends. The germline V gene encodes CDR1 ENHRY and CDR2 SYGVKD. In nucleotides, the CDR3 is TGTGCCATCAGTGAGTCTGGATCAGGGATAGGAGGCAATCAGCCCCAGCATTTT. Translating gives CAISESGSGIGGNQPQHF.

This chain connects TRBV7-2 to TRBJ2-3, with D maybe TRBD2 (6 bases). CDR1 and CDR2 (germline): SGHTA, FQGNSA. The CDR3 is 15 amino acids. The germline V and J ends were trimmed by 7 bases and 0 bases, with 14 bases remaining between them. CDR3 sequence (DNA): TGTGCCAGCACCTCCCTAGCGACTAGCACAGATACGCAGTATTTT. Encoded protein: CASTSLATSTDTQYF.

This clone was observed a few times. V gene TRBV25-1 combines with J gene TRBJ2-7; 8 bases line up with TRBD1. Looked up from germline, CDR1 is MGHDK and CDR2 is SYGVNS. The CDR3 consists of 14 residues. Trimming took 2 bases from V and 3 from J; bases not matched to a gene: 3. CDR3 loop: CASSEQTGDYEQYF. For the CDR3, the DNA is TGTGCCAGCAGTGAACAGACAGGGGACTACGAGCAGTACTTC.

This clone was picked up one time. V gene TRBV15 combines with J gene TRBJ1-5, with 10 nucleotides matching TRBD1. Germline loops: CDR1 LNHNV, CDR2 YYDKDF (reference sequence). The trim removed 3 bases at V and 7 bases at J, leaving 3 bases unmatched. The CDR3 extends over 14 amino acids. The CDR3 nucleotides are TGTGCCACCAGCAGGGACAGGGGGTTGCAGCCCCAGCATTTT. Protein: CATSRDRGLQPQHF.

This CDR3 reads CASSPGQFNQPQHF. CDR3 bases: TGTGCCAGCAGTCCCGGACAGTTCAATCAGCCCCAGCATTTT. J is TRBJ1-5 and V is TRBV2; TRBD1 might be the D (6 bases). CDR3 size: 14 residues. CDR1 SNHLY and CDR2 FYNNEI come from the germline V gene. Trimming took 5 bases from V and 3 from J, leaving 11 bases between them.

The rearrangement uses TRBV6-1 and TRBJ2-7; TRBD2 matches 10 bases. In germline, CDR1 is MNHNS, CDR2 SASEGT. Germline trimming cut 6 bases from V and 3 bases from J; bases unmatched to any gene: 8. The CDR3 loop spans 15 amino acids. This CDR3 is CASRGWASGGYEQYF. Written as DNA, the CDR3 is TGTGCCAGCAGGGGGTGGGCTAGCGGGGGCTACGAGCAGTACTTC.

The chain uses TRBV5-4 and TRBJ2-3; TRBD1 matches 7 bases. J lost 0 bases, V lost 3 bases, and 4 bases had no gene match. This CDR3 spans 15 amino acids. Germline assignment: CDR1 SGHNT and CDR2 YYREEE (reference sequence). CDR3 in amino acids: CASSSLQGSTDTQYF. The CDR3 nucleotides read TGTGCCAGCAGCTCCCTACAGGGGAGCACAGATACGCAGTATTTT. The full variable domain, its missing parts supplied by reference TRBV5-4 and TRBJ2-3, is ETGVTQSPTHLIKTRGQQVTLRCSSQSGHNTVSWYQQALGQGPQFIFQYYREEENGRGNFPPRFSGLQFPNYSSELNVNALELDDSALYLCASSSLQGSTDTQYFGPGTRLTVL.

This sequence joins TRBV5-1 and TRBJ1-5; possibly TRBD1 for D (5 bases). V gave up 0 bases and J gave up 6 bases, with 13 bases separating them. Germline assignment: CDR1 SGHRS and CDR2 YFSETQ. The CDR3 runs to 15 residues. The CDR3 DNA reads TGCGCCAGCAGCTTGGCCGGGGGGAACGGTCAGCCCCAGCATTTT. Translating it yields CASSLAGGNGQPQHF.

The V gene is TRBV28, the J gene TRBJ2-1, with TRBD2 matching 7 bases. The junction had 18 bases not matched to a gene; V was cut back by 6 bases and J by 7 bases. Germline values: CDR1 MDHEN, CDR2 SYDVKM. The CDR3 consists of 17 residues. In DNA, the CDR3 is TGTGCCAGCAGCCTGAACCGAGAGCGGGGTAAGGGGAATGAGCAGTTCTTC. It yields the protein CASSLNRERGKGNEQFF.

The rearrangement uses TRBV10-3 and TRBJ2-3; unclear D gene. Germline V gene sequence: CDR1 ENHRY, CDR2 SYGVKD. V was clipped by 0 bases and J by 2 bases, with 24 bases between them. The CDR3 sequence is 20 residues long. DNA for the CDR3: TGTGCCATCAGTGAGTCAAGTATGTTTGGCAGCGCGAAATCCACAGATACGCAGTATTTT. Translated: CAISESSMFGSAKSTDTQYF.

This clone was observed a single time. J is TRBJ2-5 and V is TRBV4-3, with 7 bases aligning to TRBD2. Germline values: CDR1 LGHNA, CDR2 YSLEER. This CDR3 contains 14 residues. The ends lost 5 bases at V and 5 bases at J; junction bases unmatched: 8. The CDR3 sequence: CASSKDGGWETQYF. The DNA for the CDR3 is TGCGCCAGCAGCAAGGACGGGGGGTGGGAGACCCAGTACTTC.

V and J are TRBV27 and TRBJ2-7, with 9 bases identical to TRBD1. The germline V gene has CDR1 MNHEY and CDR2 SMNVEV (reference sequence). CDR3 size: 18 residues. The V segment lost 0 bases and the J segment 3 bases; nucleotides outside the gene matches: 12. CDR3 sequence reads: CASSLSWVRDRVNYEQYF. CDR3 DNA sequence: TGTGCCAGCAGTTTATCCTGGGTGCGGGACAGGGTGAACTACGAGCAGTACTTC.

The CDR3 sequence is CSVKTVAGGMAQYF. In nucleotides, the CDR3 is TGCAGCGTGAAGACCGTGGCAGGGGGGATGGCCCAGTACTTC. This rearrangement joins TRBV29-1 to TRBJ2-5; D is perhaps TRBD1 (7 bases). CDR1 is SQVTM and CDR2 is ANQGSEA in the germline V gene. This CDR3 region has 14 residues. Trimming shortened V by 6 bases and J by 9 bases, and 23 bases separated the two germline ends.

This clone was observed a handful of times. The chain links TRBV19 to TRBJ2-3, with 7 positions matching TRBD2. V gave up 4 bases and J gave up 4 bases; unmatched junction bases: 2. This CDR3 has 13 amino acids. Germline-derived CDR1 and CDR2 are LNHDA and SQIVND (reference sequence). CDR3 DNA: TGTGCCAGTAGTACGGGACTACCAGATACGCAGTATTTT. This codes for CASSTGLPDTQYF.

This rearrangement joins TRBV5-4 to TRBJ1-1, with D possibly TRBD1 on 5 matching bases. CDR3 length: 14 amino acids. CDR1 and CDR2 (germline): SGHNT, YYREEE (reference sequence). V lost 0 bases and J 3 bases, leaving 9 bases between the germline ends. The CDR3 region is CASSLGAGDTEAFF. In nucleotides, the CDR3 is TGTGCCAGCAGCTTGGGCGCGGGGGACACTGAAGCTTTCTTT.

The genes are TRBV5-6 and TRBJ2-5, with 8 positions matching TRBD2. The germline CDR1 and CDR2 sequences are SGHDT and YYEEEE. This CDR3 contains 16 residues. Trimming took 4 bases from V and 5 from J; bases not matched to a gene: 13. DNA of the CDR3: TGTGCCAGCAGCCCGAAGATTGGGCTAGCGGGTGAGACCCAGTACTTC. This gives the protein CASSPKIGLAGETQYF.

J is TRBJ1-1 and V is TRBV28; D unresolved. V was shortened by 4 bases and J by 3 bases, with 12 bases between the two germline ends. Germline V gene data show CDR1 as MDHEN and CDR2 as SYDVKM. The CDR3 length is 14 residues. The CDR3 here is CASSSDGLHTEAFF. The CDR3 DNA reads TGTGCCAGCAGTTCGGACGGACTTCACACTGAAGCTTTCTTT.

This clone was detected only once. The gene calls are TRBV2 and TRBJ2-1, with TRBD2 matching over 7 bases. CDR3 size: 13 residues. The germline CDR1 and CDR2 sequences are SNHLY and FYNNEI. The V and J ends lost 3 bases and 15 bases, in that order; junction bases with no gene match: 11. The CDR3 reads CASSDRLFTGGFF. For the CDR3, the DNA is TGTGCCAGCAGTGATCGGCTTTTCACGGGGGGGTTCTTC.

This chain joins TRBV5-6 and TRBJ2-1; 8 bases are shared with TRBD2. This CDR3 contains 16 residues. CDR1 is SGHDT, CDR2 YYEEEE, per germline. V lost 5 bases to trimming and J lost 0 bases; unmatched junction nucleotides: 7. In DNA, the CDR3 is TGTGCCAGCAGTCCTAGCGGGTCGTTCTCCTACAATGAGCAGTTCTTC. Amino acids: CASSPSGSFSYNEQFF.

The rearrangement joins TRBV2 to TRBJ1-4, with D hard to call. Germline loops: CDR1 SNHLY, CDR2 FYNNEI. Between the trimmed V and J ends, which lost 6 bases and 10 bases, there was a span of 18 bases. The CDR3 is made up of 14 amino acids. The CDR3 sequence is CASSPTVLSGKLFF. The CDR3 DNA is TGTGCCAGCAGCCCGACTGTTCTAAGCGGAAAACTGTTTTTT.

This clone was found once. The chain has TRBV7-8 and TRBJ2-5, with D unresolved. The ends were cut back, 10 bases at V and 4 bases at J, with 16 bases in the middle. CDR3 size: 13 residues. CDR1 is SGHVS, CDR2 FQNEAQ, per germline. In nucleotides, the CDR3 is TGTGCCATACAAATAAACAGTGTAGAGACCCAGTACTTC. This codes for CAIQINSVETQYF.

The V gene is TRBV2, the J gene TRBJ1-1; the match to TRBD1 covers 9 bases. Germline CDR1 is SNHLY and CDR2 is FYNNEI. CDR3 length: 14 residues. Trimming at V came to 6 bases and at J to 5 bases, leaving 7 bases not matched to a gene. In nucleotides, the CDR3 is TGTGCCAGCAGCAAACAGGGGGCGAAAACTGAAGCTTTCTTT. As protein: CASSKQGAKTEAFF.

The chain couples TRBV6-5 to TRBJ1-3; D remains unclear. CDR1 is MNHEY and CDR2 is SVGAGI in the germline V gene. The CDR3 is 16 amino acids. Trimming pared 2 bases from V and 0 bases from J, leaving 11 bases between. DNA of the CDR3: TGTGCCAGCAGTTACGGGCCCGCGATCTCTGGAAACACCATATATTTT. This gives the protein CASSYGPAISGNTIYF.

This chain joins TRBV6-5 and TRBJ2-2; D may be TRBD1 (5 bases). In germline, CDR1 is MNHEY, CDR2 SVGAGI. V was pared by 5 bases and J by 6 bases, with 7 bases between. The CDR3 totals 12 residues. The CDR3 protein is CASSAGSGELFF. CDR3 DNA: TGTGCCAGCAGTGCAGGGTCCGGGGAGCTGTTTTTT.

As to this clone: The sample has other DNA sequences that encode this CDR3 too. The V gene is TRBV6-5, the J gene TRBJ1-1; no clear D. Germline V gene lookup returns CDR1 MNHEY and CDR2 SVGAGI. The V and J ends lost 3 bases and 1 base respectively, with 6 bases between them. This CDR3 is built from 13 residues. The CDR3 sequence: CASSYGGNTEAFF. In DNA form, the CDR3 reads TGTGCCAGCAGTTATGGCGGGAACACTGAAGCTTTCTTT.